What follows is one T cell receptor beta chain and its context. What it recognizes is unknown. Germline CDR1 reads MNHEY; CDR2 reads SMNVEV (reference sequence). V lost 2 bases and J 0 bases, leaving 9 bases between the germline ends. This CDR3 is 15 amino acids long. These data belong to a study of yellow fever vaccine responses in identical twins. General study points: Twin vaccine T cell responses reportedly seemed partly convergent, partly personalized.

In TCRdb, the RT-PCR reads were re-called with MiXCR into one record per CDR3 protein. The sample consists of roughly 1,900 distinct CDR3 sequences, around 87% of them appearing once. The rearrangement joins TRBV27 to TRBJ2-3; D ambiguous. This clonotype was obtained from a woman aged 18-35 years who received the yellow fever vaccine. Sample: T cells from blood (PBMCs), unsorted or a sorted subset (not recorded which), taken before or after yellow fever vaccination (not recorded which). The CDR3 nucleotides read TGTGCCAGCAGTTTAACAACCGCTAGCACAGATACGCAGTATTTT. It translates to CASSLTTASTDTQYF.